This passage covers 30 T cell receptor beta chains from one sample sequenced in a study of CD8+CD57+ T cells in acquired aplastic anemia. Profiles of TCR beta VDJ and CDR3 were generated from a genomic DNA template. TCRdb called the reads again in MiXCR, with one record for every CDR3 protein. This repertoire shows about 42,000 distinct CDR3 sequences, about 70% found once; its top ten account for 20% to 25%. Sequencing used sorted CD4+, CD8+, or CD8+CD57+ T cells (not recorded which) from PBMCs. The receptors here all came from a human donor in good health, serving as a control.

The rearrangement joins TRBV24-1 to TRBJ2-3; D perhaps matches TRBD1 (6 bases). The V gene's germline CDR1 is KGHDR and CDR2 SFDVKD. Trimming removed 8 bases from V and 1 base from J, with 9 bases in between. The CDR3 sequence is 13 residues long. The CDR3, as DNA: TGTGCCACCAAACAGGGTGGCACAGATACGCAGTATTTT. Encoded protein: CATKQGGTDTQYF.

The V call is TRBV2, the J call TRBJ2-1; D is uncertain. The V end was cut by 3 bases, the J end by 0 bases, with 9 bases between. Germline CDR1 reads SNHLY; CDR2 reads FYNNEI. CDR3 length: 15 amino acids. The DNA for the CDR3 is TGTGCCAGCAGTGATAGTGAGAGCTCCTACAATGAGCAGTTCTTC. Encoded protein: CASSDSESSYNEQFF. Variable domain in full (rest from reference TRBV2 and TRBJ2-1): EPEVTQTPSHQVTQMGQEVILRCVPISNHLYFYWYRQILGQKVEFLVSFYNNEISEKSEIFDDQFSVERPDGSNFTLKIRSTKLEDSAMYFCASSDSESSYNEQFFGPGTRLTVL.

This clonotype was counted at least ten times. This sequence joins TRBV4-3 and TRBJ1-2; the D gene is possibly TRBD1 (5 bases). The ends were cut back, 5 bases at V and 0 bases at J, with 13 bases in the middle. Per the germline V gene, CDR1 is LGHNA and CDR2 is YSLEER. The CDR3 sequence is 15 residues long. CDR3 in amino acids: CASSNRGLANYGYTF. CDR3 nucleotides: TGCGCCAGCAGCAATCGGGGCCTAGCTAACTATGGCTACACCTTC.

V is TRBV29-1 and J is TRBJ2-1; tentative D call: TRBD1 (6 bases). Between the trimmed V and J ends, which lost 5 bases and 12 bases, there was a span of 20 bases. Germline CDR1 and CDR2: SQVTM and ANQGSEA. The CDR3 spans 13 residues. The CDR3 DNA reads TGCAGCGTTTCACCGCTTGGGGGCGCAGCGCAGTTCTTC. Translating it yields CSVSPLGGAAQFF.

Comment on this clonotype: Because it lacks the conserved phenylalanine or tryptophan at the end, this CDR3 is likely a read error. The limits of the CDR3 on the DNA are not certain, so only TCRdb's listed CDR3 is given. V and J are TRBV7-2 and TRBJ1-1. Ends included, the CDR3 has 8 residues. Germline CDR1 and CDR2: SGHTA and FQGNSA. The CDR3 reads CASSLVSP.

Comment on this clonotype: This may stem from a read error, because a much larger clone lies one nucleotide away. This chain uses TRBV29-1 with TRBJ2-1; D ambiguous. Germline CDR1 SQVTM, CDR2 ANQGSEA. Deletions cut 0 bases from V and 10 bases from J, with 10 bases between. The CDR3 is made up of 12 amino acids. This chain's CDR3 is CSVEEQSYEQFF. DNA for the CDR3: TGCAGCGTTGAAGAACAGTCCTACGAGCAGTTCTTC.

CDR3: CASKPTHSTATYEQYF. The CDR3 DNA reads TGTGCCAGCAAGCCAACCCATTCGACAGCTACCTACGAGCAGTACTTC. V usage is TRBV11-2 and J usage is TRBJ2-7; perhaps TRBD1 as D (5 bases). V lost 7 bases to trimming and J lost 2 bases, with 21 bases between them. CDR3 length equals 16 residues. CDR1 and CDR2 (germline): SGHAT, FQNNGV.

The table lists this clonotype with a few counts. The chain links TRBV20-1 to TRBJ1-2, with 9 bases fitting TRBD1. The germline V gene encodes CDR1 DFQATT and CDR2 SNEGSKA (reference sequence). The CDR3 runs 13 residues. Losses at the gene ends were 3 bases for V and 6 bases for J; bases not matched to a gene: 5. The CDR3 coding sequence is TGCAGTGCTAGTGCAGACAGGGGGAATGGCTACACCTTC. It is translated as CSASADRGNGYTF.

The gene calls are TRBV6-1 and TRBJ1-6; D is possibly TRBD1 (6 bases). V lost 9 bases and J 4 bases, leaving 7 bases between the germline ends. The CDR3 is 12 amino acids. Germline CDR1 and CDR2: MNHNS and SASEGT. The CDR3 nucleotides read TGTGCCAGTGGACAGTATAATTCACCCCTCCACTTT. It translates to CASGQYNSPLHF.

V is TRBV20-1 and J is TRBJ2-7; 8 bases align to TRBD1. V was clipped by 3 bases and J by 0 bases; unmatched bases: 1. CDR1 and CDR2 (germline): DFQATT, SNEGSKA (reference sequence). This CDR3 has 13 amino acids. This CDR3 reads CSARGTGSYEQYF. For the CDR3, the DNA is TGCAGTGCTAGGGGGACAGGCTCCTACGAGCAGTACTTC.

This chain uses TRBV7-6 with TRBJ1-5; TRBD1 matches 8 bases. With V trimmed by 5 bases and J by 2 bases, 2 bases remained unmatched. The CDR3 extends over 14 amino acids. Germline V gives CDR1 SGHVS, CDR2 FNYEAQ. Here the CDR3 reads CASSPDRGNQPQHF. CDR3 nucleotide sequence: TGTGCCAGCAGCCCGGACAGGGGCAATCAGCCCCAGCATTTT.

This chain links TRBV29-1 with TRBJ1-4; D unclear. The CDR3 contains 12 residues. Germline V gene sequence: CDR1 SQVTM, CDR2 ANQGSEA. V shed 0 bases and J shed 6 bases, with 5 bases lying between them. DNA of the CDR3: TGCAGCGTTGAAGATCCTGATGAAAAACTGTTTTTT. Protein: CSVEDPDEKLFF. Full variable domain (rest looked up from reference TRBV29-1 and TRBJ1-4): SAVISQKPSRDICQRGTSLTIQCQVDSQVTMMFWYRQQPGQSLTLIATANQGSEATYESGFVIDKFPISRPNLTFSTLTVSNMSPEDSSIYLCSVEDPDEKLFFGSGTQLSVL.

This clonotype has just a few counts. The CDR3 bases are TGTGCCAGCAGCCGCGGACAGGGGCCCTCCTACGAGCAGTACTTC. As protein: CASSRGQGPSYEQYF. This rearrangement joins TRBV7-6 to TRBJ2-7; 9 bases are a match to TRBD1. V shed 5 bases, J shed 0 bases, and the junction held 5 bases outside the gene matches. The CDR3 contains 15 residues. Germline V gives CDR1 SGHVS, CDR2 FNYEAQ.

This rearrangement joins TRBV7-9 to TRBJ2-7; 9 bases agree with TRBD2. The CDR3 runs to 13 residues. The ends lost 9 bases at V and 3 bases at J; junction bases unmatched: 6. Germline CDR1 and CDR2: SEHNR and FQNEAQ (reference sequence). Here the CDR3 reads CASTETSGYEQYF. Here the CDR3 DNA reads TGTGCCAGTACCGAGACTAGCGGCTACGAGCAGTACTTC. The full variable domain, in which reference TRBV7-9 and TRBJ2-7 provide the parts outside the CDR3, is DTGVSQNPRHKITKRGQNVTFRCDPISEHNRLYWYRQTLGQGPEFLTYFQNEAQLEKSRLLSDRFSAERPKGSFSTLEIQRTEQGDSAMYLCASTETSGYEQYFGPGTRLTVT.

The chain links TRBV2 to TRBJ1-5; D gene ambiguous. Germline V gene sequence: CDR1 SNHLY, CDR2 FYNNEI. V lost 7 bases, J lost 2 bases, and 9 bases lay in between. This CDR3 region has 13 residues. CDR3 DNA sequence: TGTGCCAGCACCCGATCGGGCAATCAGCCCCAGCATTTT. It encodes CASTRSGNQPQHF.

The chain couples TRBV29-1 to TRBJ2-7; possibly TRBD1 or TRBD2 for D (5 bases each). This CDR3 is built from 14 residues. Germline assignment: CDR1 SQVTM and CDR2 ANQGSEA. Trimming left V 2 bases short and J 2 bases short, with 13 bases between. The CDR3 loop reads CSVELGVRTYEQYF. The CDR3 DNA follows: TGCAGCGTTGAACTGGGGGTTAGGACCTACGAGCAGTACTTC.

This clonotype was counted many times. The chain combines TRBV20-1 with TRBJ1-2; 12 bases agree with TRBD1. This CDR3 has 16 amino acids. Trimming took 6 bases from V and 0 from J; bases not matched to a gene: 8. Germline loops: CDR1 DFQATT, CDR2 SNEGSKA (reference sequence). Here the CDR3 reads CSAPPGQGASNYGYTF. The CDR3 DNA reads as TGCAGTGCCCCACCGGGACAGGGGGCCTCTAACTATGGCTACACCTTC.

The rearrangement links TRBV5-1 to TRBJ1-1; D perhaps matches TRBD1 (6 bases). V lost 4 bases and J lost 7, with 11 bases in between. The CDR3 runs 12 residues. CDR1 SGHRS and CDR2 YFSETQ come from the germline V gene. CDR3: CASSRDRIEAFF. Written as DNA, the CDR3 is TGCGCCAGCAGCCGAGACAGGATTGAAGCTTTCTTT. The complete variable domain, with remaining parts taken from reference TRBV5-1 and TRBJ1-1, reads KAGVTQTPRYLIKTRGQQVTLSCSPISGHRSVSWYQQTPGQGLQFLFEYFSETQRNKGNFPGRFSGRQFSNSRSEMNVSTLELGDSALYLCASSRDRIEAFFGQGTRLTVV.

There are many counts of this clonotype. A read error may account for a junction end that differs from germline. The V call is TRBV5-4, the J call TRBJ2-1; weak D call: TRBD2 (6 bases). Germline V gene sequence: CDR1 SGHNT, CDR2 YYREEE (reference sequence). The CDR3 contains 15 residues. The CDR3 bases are TGTGCCAGCAGCTGGGGACTGAGCTCCTACAGTGAGCAGTTCTTC. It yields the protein CASSWGLSSYSEQFF.

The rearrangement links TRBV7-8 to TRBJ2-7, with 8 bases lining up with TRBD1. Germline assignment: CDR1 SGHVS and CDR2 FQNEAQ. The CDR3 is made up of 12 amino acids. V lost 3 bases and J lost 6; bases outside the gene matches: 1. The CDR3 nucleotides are TGTGCCAGCAGCTTTGACAGGGGCGAGCAGTACTTC. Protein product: CASSFDRGEQYF.

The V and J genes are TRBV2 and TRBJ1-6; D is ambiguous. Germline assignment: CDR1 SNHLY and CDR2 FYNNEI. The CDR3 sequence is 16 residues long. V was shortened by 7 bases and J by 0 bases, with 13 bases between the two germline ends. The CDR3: CASNLIQSSYNSPLHF. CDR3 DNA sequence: TGTGCCAGCAATCTGATACAGAGCTCCTATAATTCACCCCTCCACTTT.

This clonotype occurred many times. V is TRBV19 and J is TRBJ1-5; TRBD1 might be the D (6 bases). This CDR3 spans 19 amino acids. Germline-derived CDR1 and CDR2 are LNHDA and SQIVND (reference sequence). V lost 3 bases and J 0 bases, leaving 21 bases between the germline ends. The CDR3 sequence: CASSMWGPTGFYSNQPQHF. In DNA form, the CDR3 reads TGTGCCAGTAGTATGTGGGGCCCGACAGGATTCTATAGCAATCAGCCCCAGCATTTT.

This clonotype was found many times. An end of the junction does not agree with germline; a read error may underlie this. The chain's CDR3 is CASSPDRGPNNEQFF. The CDR3, as DNA: TGTGCTAGCAGCCCCGACAGGGGCCCTAACAATGAGCAGTTCTTC. The rearrangement uses TRBV7-7 and TRBJ2-1; 8 nucleotides match TRBD1. The CDR3 is made up of 15 amino acids. Germline CDR1 SSHAT, CDR2 FNYEAQ (reference sequence).

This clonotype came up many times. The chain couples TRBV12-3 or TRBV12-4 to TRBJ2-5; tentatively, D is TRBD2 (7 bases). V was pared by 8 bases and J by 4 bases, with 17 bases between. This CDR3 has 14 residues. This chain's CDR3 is CASSSVGGLETQYF. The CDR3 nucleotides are TGTGCCAGCTCTTCCGTCGGGGGGCTAGAGACCCAGTACTTC.

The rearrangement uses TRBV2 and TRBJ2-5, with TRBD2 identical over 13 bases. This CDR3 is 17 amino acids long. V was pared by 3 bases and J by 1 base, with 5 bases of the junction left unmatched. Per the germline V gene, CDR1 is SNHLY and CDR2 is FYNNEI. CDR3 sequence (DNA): TGTGCCAGCAGTGAGCCGACTAGCGGGGGGCCCCAAGAGACCCAGTACTTC. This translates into CASSEPTSGGPQETQYF. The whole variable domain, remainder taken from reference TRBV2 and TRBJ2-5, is EPEVTQTPSHQVTQMGQEVILRCVPISNHLYFYWYRQILGQKVEFLVSFYNNEISEKSEIFDDQFSVERPDGSNFTLKIRSTKLEDSAMYFCASSEPTSGGPQETQYFGPGTRLLVL.

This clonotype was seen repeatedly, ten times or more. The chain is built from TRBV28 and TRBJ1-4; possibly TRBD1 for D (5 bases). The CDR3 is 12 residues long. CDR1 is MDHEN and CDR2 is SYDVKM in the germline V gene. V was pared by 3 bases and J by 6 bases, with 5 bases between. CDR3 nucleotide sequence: TGTGCCAGCAGTTTCAGGGATGAAAAACTGTTTTTT. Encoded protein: CASSFRDEKLFF.

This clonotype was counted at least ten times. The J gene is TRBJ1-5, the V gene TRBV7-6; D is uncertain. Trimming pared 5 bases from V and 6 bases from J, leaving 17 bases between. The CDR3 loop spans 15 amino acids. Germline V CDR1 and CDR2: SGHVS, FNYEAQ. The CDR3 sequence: CASSRVVGPSQPQHF. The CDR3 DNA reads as TGTGCCAGCAGCCGGGTGGTGGGCCCAAGTCAGCCCCAGCATTTT.

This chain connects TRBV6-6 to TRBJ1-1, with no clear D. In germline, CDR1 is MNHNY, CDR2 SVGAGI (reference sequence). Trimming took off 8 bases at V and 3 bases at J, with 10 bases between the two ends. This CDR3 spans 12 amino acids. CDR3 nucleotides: TGTGCCAGCGGCCCCGGAGACACTGAAGCTTTCTTT. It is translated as CASGPGDTEAFF.

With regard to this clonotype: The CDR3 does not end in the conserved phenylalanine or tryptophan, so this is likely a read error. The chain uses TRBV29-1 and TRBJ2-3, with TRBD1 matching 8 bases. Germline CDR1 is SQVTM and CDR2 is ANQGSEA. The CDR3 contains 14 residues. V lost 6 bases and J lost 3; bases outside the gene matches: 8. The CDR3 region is CSVCRTGSTDTQYS. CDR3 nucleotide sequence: TGCAGCGTCTGCCGGACAGGGAGTACAGATACGCAGTATTCT.

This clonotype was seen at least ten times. CDR3 region: CASSSRTEEYQPQHF. CDR3 nucleotide sequence: TGTGCCAGCAGTTCCAGGACAGAGGAGTATCAGCCCCAGCATTTT. This chain joins TRBV6-2 or TRBV6-3 and TRBJ1-5; a weak D match, TRBD1 (6 bases). V lost 4 bases and J 5 bases, leaving 15 bases between the germline ends. There are 15 residues in the CDR3. CDR1 and CDR2 from the germline V gene are MNHEY and SVGEGT.